Listed below are T cell receptor beta chains from one sample, sequenced in a study of immune evolution from preneoplasia to lung adenocarcinoma. Profiled with immunoSEQ multiplex PCR; TCRdb holds only in-frame clones, not every one. The repertoire holds under 7,500 clones, roughly 80% seen once, with over 5% in the top ten. The source material was FFPE minimally invasive lung adenocarcinoma tissue. The receptor set was obtained from a person aged 50 to 70 with lung adenocarcinoma. Each CDR3 is given with its conserved first and last residue. A D gene is named only where the DNA matches it firmly. Size is stated for part of the rows, as once, few or many counts, or as a class when the clone is expanded.

clone_size	v_call	j_call	d_call	cdr3_nt	cdr3_aa
-	TRBV4-2	TRBJ2-7	TRBD2	TGTGCCAGCAGCCAAGAATTCGCTAGCGGGAGCTACGAGCAGTACTTC	CASSQEFASGSYEQYF
-	TRBV10-3	TRBJ2-5	TRBD2	TGTGCCGTAAGAAGCGGGAGCGCGGGGGAGACCCAGTACTTC	CAVRSGSAGETQYF
-	TRBV11-2	TRBJ1-1	-	TGTGCCAGCAGCGCCCAATCAGGAGCGAACACTGAAGCTTTCTTT	CASSAQSGANTEAFF
-	TRBV5-4	TRBJ1-1	-	TGTGCCAGCAGCTTGTCCGCTCTGAACACTGAAGCTTTCTTT	CASSLSALNTEAFF
-	TRBV29-1	TRBJ2-3	-	TGCAGCGTGGCGGACACCACAGATACGCAGTATTTT	CSVADTTDTQYF
-	TRBV7-8	TRBJ2-3	-	TGTGCCAGCAGCGGGGGCTCGCCAGATACGCAGTATTTT	CASSGGSPDTQYF
-	TRBV2	TRBJ2-7	TRBD2	TGTGCCAGCAGTCAGGGACTAGCGGGCGAGCAGTACTTC	CASSQGLAGEQYF
once	TRBV30	TRBJ2-7	-	TGTGCCTGGGGACGGGCGAACTACGAGCAGTACTTC	CAWGRANYEQYF
-	TRBV7-3	TRBJ1-1	-	TGTGCCAGCAGCTCCACCCTTTCCGGGACTGAAGCTTTCTTT	CASSSTLSGTEAFF
-	TRBV5-4	TRBJ1-1	-	TGTGCCAGCAGCCGAAGTTACCTAGATCTGAACACTGAAGCTTTCTTT	CASSRSYLDLNTEAFF
-	TRBV7-9	TRBJ1-3	-	TGTGCCAGTGACGACTCAGGGTCTGGAAACACCATATATTTT	CASDDSGSGNTIYF
-	TRBV7-8	TRBJ2-1	TRBD1	TGTGCCAGCAGCTTAGTACAGGGGGGGCAGTTCTTC	CASSLVQGGQFF
-	TRBV7-9	TRBJ1-1	-	TGTGCCAGCAGCCCCGACAGGACTGAAGCTTTCTTT	CASSPDRTEAFF
-	TRBV5-1	TRBJ2-5	TRBD2	TGCGCCAGCAGCTTGGGCAGGGAGGGCGAGACCCAGTACTTC	CASSLGREGETQYF
-	TRBV7-2	TRBJ2-5	-	TGTGCCAGCAGCTCACAGGGATTGATAGAGACCCAGTACTTC	CASSSQGLIETQYF
few	TRBV6-6	TRBJ1-4	-	TGTGCCAGCAGCACCCCGGGAACTGAAAAACTGTTTTTT	CASSTPGTEKLFF
-	TRBV7-3	TRBJ2-1	TRBD2	TGTGCCAGCAGCATTAGCGGGGGGGCCCTCTACAATGAGCAGTTCTTC	CASSISGGALYNEQFF
-	TRBV28	TRBJ2-1	-	TGTGCCAGCATCAGGGAGTGGGGCAATGAGCAGTTCTTC	CASIREWGNEQFF
-	TRBV9	TRBJ2-5	-	TGTGCCAGCAGCGTTCAGGGCATACAGAAAGAGACCCAGTACTTC	CASSVQGIQKETQYF
-	TRBV19	TRBJ2-1	-	TGTGCCAGTAGTGCCAACCGGGTCAAGGCTTACAATGAGCAGTTCTTC	CASSANRVKAYNEQFF
-	TRBV5-1	TRBJ2-3	TRBD2	TGCGCCAGCTCCATTGGACTAGCGGTGGGTAGCACAGATACGCAGTATTTT	CASSIGLAVGSTDTQYF
once	TRBV5-6	TRBJ2-1	-	TGTGCCAGCAGCTTGGGGTCAGGGATGTCCTACAATGAGCAGTTCTTC	CASSLGSGMSYNEQFF
-	TRBV27	TRBJ1-2	TRBD1	TGTGCCAGCAGTCCGAACCCAAGACAGGGGGCCTATGGCTACACCTTC	CASSPNPRQGAYGYTF
-	TRBV30	TRBJ2-7	-	TGTGCCTGGAGTGTACCTGGGCTTACCTACGAGCAGTACTTC	CAWSVPGLTYEQYF
-	TRBV4-2	TRBJ1-2	-	TGTGCCAGCAGCCAAGACAGTTTGACTAACTATGGCTACACCTTC	CASSQDSLTNYGYTF
-	TRBV11-1	TRBJ2-5	TRBD2	TGTGCCAGCAGCTTTAGCGGGAGGCTCCAAGAGACCCAGTACTTC	CASSFSGRLQETQYF
-	TRBV6-5	TRBJ1-5	-	TGTGCCAGCAGTTACGCCAGGGGTCAGCCCCAGCATTTT	CASSYARGQPQHF
-	TRBV2	TRBJ2-1	TRBD2	TGTGCCAGTACGCTAGCGGGAGGGTACAATGAGCAGTTCTTC	CASTLAGGYNEQFF
-	TRBV5-1	TRBJ2-7	-	TGCGCCAGCAGCTTGAACGATCAGGGTCGGAGGCAGTACTTC	CASSLNDQGRRQYF
-	TRBV11-2	TRBJ2-7	-	TGTGCCAGCAGCTTAGGGGCGGCGGCCTACGAGCAGTACTTC	CASSLGAAAYEQYF
-	TRBV28	TRBJ1-4	-	TGTGCCAGCAGCCGGGGACCGCTGAATGAAAAACTGTTTTTT	CASSRGPLNEKLFF
-	TRBV7-2	TRBJ1-1	-	TGTGCCAGCAGCTTAGCTCAGATGAACACTGAAGCTTTCTTT	CASSLAQMNTEAFF
once	TRBV19	TRBJ2-1	TRBD2	TGTGCCAGTAGCCCAACTAGCGGGAGGAATAAGTTCTTC	CASSPTSGRNKFF
-	TRBV11-2	TRBJ1-6	-	TGTGCCAGCAGCGCGAGGGCTAATTCACCCCTCCACTTT	CASSARANSPLHF
-	TRBV9	TRBJ1-1	-	TGTGCCAGCAGCCAAAGAGGGCAGGACACTGAAGCTTTCTTT	CASSQRGQDTEAFF
-	TRBV6-5	TRBJ2-5	TRBD1	TGTGCCAGCACCAAGGGACAGAGACAAGAGACCCAGTACTTC	CASTKGQRQETQYF
-	TRBV7-2	TRBJ2-1	TRBD1	TGTGCCAGCAGCTTAGGAGGGCAGGGGGCGGTCGGTGAGCAGTTCTTC	CASSLGGQGAVGEQFF
-	TRBV6-5	TRBJ1-2	TRBD1	TGTGCCAGCAGTTTGGTCCCGGGACAGAAAAACTATGGCTACACCTTC	CASSLVPGQKNYGYTF
-	TRBV7-9	TRBJ2-7	TRBD2	TGTGCCAGCAGCTTAGCTAATAGCGGGGGGTCCTACGAGCAGTACTTC	CASSLANSGGSYEQYF
-	TRBV15	TRBJ2-3	-	TGTGCCACCAGCAAACACCGAGGACCGGGCACAGATACGCAGTATTTT	CATSKHRGPGTDTQYF
few	TRBV14	TRBJ2-1	-	TGTGCCAGCAGCCCCCTAGGGAATGAGCAGTTCTTC	CASSPLGNEQFF
medium-sized	TRBV11-2	TRBJ2-7	TRBD2	TGTGCCAGCAGCTTAGGAACTAGCGGGAGTGTTTACGAGCAGTACTTC	CASSLGTSGSVYEQYF
-	TRBV2	TRBJ2-7	-	TGTGCCAGCATCCTATCCTACGAGCAGTACTTC	CASILSYEQYF
-	TRBV5-4	TRBJ2-5	-	TGTGCCAGCAGCGGCCTCTTTGGAGAGACCCAGTACTTC	CASSGLFGETQYF
few	TRBV28	TRBJ1-3	-	TGTGCCAGCAGGATGCCGCGGGGGGGCGACGGAAACACCATATATTTT	CASRMPRGGDGNTIYF
-	TRBV5-1	TRBJ2-3	-	TGCGCCAGCAGCTTGTCCACAGATACGCAGTATTTT	CASSLSTDTQYF
once	TRBV19	TRBJ2-7	TRBD2	TGTGCCAGTAGTATAAAGGGACTAGCGGGAGTCGTCGGGCTCTACGAGCAGTACTTC	CASSIKGLAGVVGLYEQYF